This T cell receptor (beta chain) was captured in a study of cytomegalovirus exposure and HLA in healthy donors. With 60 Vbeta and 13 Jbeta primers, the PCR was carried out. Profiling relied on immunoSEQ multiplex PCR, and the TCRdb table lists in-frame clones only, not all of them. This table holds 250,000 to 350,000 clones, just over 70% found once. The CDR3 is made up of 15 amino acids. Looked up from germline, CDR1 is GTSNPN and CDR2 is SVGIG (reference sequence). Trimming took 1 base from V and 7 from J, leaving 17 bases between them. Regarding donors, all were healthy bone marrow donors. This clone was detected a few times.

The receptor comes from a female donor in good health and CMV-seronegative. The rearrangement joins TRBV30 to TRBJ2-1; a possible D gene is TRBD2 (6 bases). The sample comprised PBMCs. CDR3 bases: TGTGCCTGGAGTGGGACGGGACTGGGGGTGAATGAGCAGTTCTTC. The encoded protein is CAWSGTGLGVNEQFF.